This entry lists 17 T cell receptor beta chains sequenced from one sample in a study of shared clonotypes between healthy human individuals. Clones were read by immunoSEQ multiplex PCR, and TCRdb kept only the in-frame ones, dropping some. Here the sample spans more than 900,000 clones, around 82% being singletons. The sequencing input was memory CD4+ T cells from PBMCs. Sample subset: CD45RA-negative fraction. The receptor set was obtained from a man aged 18 to 30 in good health. Some clones in this sample may be carry-over from other donors' samples.

V is TRBV9 and J is TRBJ2-4; TRBD1 matches 12 bases. This CDR3 is built from 16 residues. V lost 2 bases and J lost 6; bases outside the gene matches: 6. Germline values: CDR1 SGDLS, CDR2 YYNGEE. CDR3 DNA sequence: TGTGCCAGCAGCGTGGGGGACAGGGGGCCCCTAAACATTCAGTACTTC. Residues: CASSVGDRGPLNIQYF.

The gene calls are TRBV14 and TRBJ1-4, with D perhaps matching TRBD1 (6 bases). The germline CDR1 and CDR2 sequences are SGHDN and FVKESK. This CDR3 spans 15 amino acids. Between the trimmed V and J ends, which lost 1 base and 8 bases, there was a span of 14 bases. The CDR3 bases are TGTGCCAGCAGCCAAGCCGGACAGTTGGGAGAAAAACTGTTTTTT. Its protein is CASSQAGQLGEKLFF.

J is TRBJ2-1 and V is TRBV28; 7 bases align to TRBD2. Germline assignment: CDR1 MDHEN and CDR2 SYDVKM. Trimming removed 6 bases from V and 8 bases from J; junction bases left unmatched: 13. This CDR3 is 15 amino acids long. CDR3 amino acids: CASSPSGMSRDEQFF. CDR3 DNA: TGTGCCAGCAGCCCAAGCGGGATGAGTCGTGATGAGCAGTTCTTC. Full variable domain (remainder filled in from reference TRBV28 and TRBJ2-1): DVKVTQSSRYLVKRTGEKVFLECVQDMDHENMFWYRQDPGLGLRLIYFSYDVKMKEKGDIPEGYSVSREKKERFSLILESASTNQTSMYLCASSPSGMSRDEQFFGPGTRLTVL.

With regard to this clone: A much more abundant neighbour one base away suggests this may be a read error. The rearrangement joins TRBV20-1 to TRBJ1-2, with D uncertain. In germline, CDR1 is DFQATT, CDR2 SNEGSKA (reference sequence). The CDR3 is 11 residues long. CDR3 sequence reads: CGAPQYYGYTF. CDR3 nucleotides: TGCGGTGCCCCTCAGTACTATGGCTACACCTTC.

The chain combines TRBV18 with TRBJ2-5, with no clear D. The better agreement between TRBJ2-7 and the DNA end casts doubt on the J call. The length of the CDR3 is 14 residues. Looked up from germline, CDR1 is KGHSH and CDR2 is LQKENI. This CDR3 is CASSPPVGTYEQYF. In DNA, the CDR3 is TGTGCCAGCTCACCACCTGTGGGAACCTACGAGCAGTACTTC.

V is TRBV6-1 and J is TRBJ1-5; 8 nucleotides align to TRBD1. V trimming: 10 bases; J trimming: 7 bases; junction bases outside the gene matches: 9. The CDR3 covers 13 residues. Germline values: CDR1 MNHNS, CDR2 SASEGT. CDR3 nucleotide sequence: TGTGCCATTAAGCAGGGGGCCTGGCAGCCCCAGCATTTT. It specifies CAIKQGAWQPQHF.

Only one count was recorded for this clone. The chain carries TRBV28 and TRBJ2-6; maybe TRBD2 (5 bases). The CDR3 loop spans 13 amino acids. Trimming shortened V by 10 bases and J by 2 bases, and 9 bases separated the two germline ends. Germline V lookup: CDR1 MDHEN, CDR2 SYDVKM. CDR3 in amino acids: CATRGTGANVLTF. The CDR3 nucleotides read TGTGCCACTCGGGGAACTGGGGCCAACGTCCTGACTTTC.

This clone was seen a few times. This chain joins TRBV6-5 and TRBJ1-2; no reliable D call. V was cut by 5 bases and J by 1 base, with 11 bases left in between. This CDR3 comprises 14 residues. In germline, CDR1 is MNHEY, CDR2 SVGAGI. CDR3 bases: TGTGCCAGCAGTCGCCTCCTTGGTAACTATGGCTACACCTTC. This encodes CASSRLLGNYGYTF.

V gene TRBV5-1 combines with J gene TRBJ1-2; D is unclear. The CDR3 is made up of 16 amino acids. Germline V gives CDR1 SGHRS, CDR2 YFSETQ. V shed 3 bases and J shed 4 bases, with 19 bases lying between them. The CDR3: CASSSWSGGLGYGYTF. CDR3 sequence (DNA): TGCGCCAGCAGCTCTTGGTCGGGAGGCTTGGGCTATGGCTACACCTTC.

In this sample, this clone turned up a few times. V usage is TRBV28 and J usage is TRBJ1-2, with 8 nucleotides matching TRBD1. J lost 7 bases, V lost 6 bases, and 10 bases had no gene match. Germline loops: CDR1 MDHEN, CDR2 SYDVKM. The CDR3 runs to 14 residues. The CDR3 sequence: CASSRRVGQAGYTF. As DNA, the CDR3 is TGTGCCAGCAGCCGTCGGGTGGGACAGGCTGGCTACACCTTC.

V is TRBV29-1 and J is TRBJ2-2, with 10 positions matching TRBD1. V was pared by 7 bases and J by 2 bases, with 13 bases of the junction left unmatched. The length of the CDR3 is 17 residues. Germline lookup yields CDR1 SQVTM and CDR2 ANQGSEA. CDR3 bases: TGCAGCGCCCCGAACCCGGGACAGGGGACTAACACCGGGGAGCTGTTTTTT. Translating it yields CSAPNPGQGTNTGELFF.

Comment on this clone: The sample contains more than one DNA sequence encoding this CDR3. V and J are TRBV28 and TRBJ1-5, with D unclear. The ends were cut back, 5 bases at V and 6 bases at J, with 20 bases in the middle. The CDR3 is 16 residues long. Germline loops: CDR1 MDHEN, CDR2 SYDVKM. The CDR3 region has the DNA TGTGCCAGCAGTGTGAATTGGATGGATGGTAGTCAGCCCCAGCATTTT. It specifies CASSVNWMDGSQPQHF.

The CDR3 DNA reads TGTGCCAGCAGTGCCCTCCCGGGGGCCTATGGCTACACCTTC. Translation: CASSALPGAYGYTF. The V gene is TRBV2, the J gene TRBJ1-2; the D gene is possibly TRBD1 (6 bases). The CDR3 is 14 amino acids. V gave up 4 bases and J gave up 4 bases, with 13 bases separating them. Germline V gene sequence: CDR1 SNHLY, CDR2 FYNNEI.

The V call is TRBV6-5, the J call TRBJ1-2, with 8 bases matching TRBD1. CDR3 length: 15 residues. Germline V gives CDR1 MNHEY, CDR2 SVGAGI. With V trimmed by 0 bases and J by 7 bases, 7 bases remained unmatched. The CDR3 bases are TGTGCCAGCAGTTACTCGGTTCAGGGGGCGGGTGGCTACACCTTC. Its translation is CASSYSVQGAGGYTF.

This clone occurred a few times. The gene calls are TRBV19 and TRBJ2-7; either TRBD1 or TRBD2 may fit D (6 bases each). V was clipped by 11 bases and J by 7 bases, with 39 bases between them. Germline CDR1 LNHDA, CDR2 SQIVND (reference sequence). CDR3 length: 19 residues. CDR3 DNA sequence: TGTGCCTCACTCCCCCGGGGGCCAGGGGTGTTGAGGGATCCGTTGGAGCAGTACTTC. It is translated as CASLPRGPGVLRDPLEQYF.

CDR3 in DNA: TGTGCCACCAGGACAGGGTCGCGAGAGACCCAGTACTTC. Protein product: CATRTGSRETQYF. The gene calls are TRBV27 and TRBJ2-5, with 8 bases aligning to TRBD1. CDR1 is MNHEY, CDR2 SMNVEV, per germline (reference sequence). This CDR3 spans 13 amino acids. J was trimmed by 4 bases and V by 10 bases; bases with no gene match: 8.

The rearrangement uses TRBV5-4 and TRBJ2-2; D is possibly TRBD1 (5 bases). Germline assignment: CDR1 SGHNT and CDR2 YYREEE (reference sequence). The CDR3 is 16 amino acids. Trimming removed 1 base from V and 3 bases from J, with 13 bases in between. The CDR3 nucleotides read TGTGCCAGCAGCTTGAGCCAGGGATCGTACACCGGGGAGCTGTTTTTT. It translates to CASSLSQGSYTGELFF.